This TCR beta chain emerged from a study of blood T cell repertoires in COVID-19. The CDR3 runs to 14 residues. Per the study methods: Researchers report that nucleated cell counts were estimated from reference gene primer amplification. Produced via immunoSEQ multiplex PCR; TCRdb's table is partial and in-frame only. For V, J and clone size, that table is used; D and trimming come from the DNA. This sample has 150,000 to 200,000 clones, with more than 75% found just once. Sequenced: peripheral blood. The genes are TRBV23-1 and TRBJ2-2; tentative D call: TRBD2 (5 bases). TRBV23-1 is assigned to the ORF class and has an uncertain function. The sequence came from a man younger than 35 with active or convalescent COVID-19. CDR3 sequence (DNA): TGCGGCAGGATGGCCGAGGGGAACACCGGGGAGCTGTTTTTT. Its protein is CGRMAEGNTGELFF.